A selection of T cell receptor beta chains follows, all from one sample in a study of Tregs in tolerant kidney transplant recipients. TCRdb's table, derived via immunoSEQ multiplex PCR, lists solely in-frame clones and lacks some. The table includes some 250,000 clones, 80% to 85% detected once. The sample comprised CD4+ T cells from blood. Receptors were obtained from a human donor in good health. The conserved cysteine and the conserved F or W are not part of the CDR3 here. Clone size is not always given. Where it is, it says once, few, many or a class for expanded clones.

V gene,clone size,CDR3 protein
TRBV5-1,.,ASSTRTVGGSGANVLT
TRBV5-1,.,ASSLAGGGIFDEQF
TRBV30,.,AWSFRDRASYEQY
TRBV7-9,.,ASSFNNQPQH
TRBV6-1,.,ASSAGSIGYT
TRBV6-1,.,ASSEVGVKAEAF
TRBV5-4,.,ASSRGGSGTDTQY
TRBV29-1,.,SVTKIGGSGYNEQF
TRBV7-7,.,ASSLQGGDTQY
TRBV5-1,.,ASSRGTSGNEQF
TRBV9,once,ASSPRLAGGPGQETQY
TRBV2,.,ASKAGFRLDGELF
TRBV29-1,once,SVETGGETTQY
TRBV7-9,.,ASSLVEQGYTEAF
TRBV13,.,ASSLRTGGYT
TRBV5-1,.,ASSSMLNTEAF
TRBV19,.,ASTIASANTGELF
TRBV10-3,.,ALSGQFEPQH
TRBV2,.,ASRARAGTQETQY
TRBV6-5,once,ASSSREGGYT
TRBV7-3,.,ASSPQGTDTQY
TRBV5-1,few,ASSSASWGTLDEKLF
TRBV5-1,.,ASSLGTGWSNEQF
TRBV5-5,.,ASSLAGTGPYEQY
TRBV27,few,ASSPLGSGNTIY
TRBV27,.,ASSLGRDRGVRTEAF
TRBV4-1,.,ASSQGALAHYSNQPQH
TRBV5-4,.,ASSFGGRALETQY
TRBV7-6,.,ASSPAGLAGGPTDTQY
TRBV2,few,ASMAGITEAF
TRBV5-1,.,ASSLGLNNEQF
TRBV6-5,.,ASSYSDRGNTEAF
TRBV19,few,ASSQHYNEQF
TRBV14,once,ASSHQSGRGSYEQY
TRBV19,.,ASGLGSSYEQY
TRBV2,.,ASSEDATINEQY
TRBV11-2,.,ASTSSFQRRDRYSPLH
TRBV13,.,ASSPDRSLYEQY
TRBV18,.,ASSQQGNSNQPQH
TRBV18,.,ASSLLSGHSYNEQF
TRBV21-1,.,ASSDLRGPNTGELF
TRBV5-6,.,ASSRPGQGTYEQY
TRBV4-1,few,ASSQFLSSYEQY
TRBV9,once,ASSVVPGPMNTEAF
TRBV18,.,ASSPRTGFSTGANVLT
TRBV7-6,once,ASSFTGELF
TRBV10-1,once,ASSDNSGVYNEQF
TRBV18,.,ASSRISGGNYNEQF